This T cell receptor beta chain derives from a study of CD8+ T cells in alopecia areata. Study outcomes and limitations: Amid tofacitinib therapy, many expanded lesional clones stayed present in scalp and blood.

Deletions cut 5 bases from V and 8 bases from J, with 10 bases between. Germline V gene lookup returns CDR1 MNHEY and CDR2 SMNVEV (reference sequence). The CDR3 runs to 13 residues. Isolated RNA was reverse transcribed into cDNA used as the sequencing template. Assay: immunoSEQ multiplex PCR; the TCRdb copy retains only in-frame clones and omits some. This sample has 200,000 to 250,000 clones, with 55% to 70% found just once. Indicated treatment: oral pan-JAK inhibitor, 5-10 mg twice daily. Samples from alopecia areata patients were lesional scalp punch biopsies and peripheral blood. In regard to this clone: Its antigen is as yet unknown.

This specimen was CD4+ T cells sorted from blood, taken at week 4, from a patient treated with tofacitinib. The sequence was obtained from a human donor with alopecia areata. The gene calls are TRBV27 and TRBJ1-6; D is undetermined. The CDR3 region is CASSLTWYSPLHF. DNA for the CDR3: TGTGCCAGCAGTCTAACTTGGTATTCACCCCTCCACTTT.